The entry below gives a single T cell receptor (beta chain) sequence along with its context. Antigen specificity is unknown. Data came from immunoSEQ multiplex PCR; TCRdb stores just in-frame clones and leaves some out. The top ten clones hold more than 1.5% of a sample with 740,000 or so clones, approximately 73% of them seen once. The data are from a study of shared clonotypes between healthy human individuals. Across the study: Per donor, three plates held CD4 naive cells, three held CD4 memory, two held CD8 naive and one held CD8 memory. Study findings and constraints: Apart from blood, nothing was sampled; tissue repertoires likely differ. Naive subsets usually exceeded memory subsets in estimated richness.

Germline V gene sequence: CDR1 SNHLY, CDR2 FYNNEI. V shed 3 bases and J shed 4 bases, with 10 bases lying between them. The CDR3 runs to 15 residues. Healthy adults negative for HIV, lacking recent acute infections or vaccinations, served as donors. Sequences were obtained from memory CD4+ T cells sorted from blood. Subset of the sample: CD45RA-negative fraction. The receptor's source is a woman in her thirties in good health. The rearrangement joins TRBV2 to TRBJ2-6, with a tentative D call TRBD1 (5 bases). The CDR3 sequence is CASSDDSRGANVLTF. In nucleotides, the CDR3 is TGTGCCAGCAGTGATGACAGCCGCGGGGCCAACGTCCTGACTTTC.